These 21 T cell receptor beta chains originate from one sample sequenced in a study of blood T cell repertoires in COVID-19. Clones were read by immunoSEQ multiplex PCR, and TCRdb kept only the in-frame ones, dropping some. The sample lists 140,000 to 150,000 clones, roughly 86% occurring once. Sequenced input: peripheral blood. All receptors come from a man aged 65 to 79 with acute or convalescent COVID-19.

A remark on this clone: A junction boundary mismatches the germline segment, possibly from a read error. The J gene is TRBJ2-2, the V gene TRBV6-5, with D perhaps matching TRBD2 (6 bases). The CDR3 is made up of 14 amino acids. Per germline, CDR1 MNHEY and CDR2 SVGAGI. This chain's CDR3 is CVSRRDPRAGELFF. CDR3 nucleotides: TGTGTCAGCAGGCGGGACCCCAGAGCTGGGGAGCTGTTTTTT.

This chain joins TRBV7-9 and TRBJ2-3; 10 bases match TRBD2. The CDR3 is 16 residues long. Losses at the gene ends were 5 bases for V and 1 base for J; bases not matched to a gene: 6. CDR1 and CDR2 (germline): SEHNR, FQNEAQ (reference sequence). The CDR3 DNA follows: TGTGCCAGCAGCGAGGCACTAGCGGGACGCACAGATACGCAGTATTTT. Protein sequence: CASSEALAGRTDTQYF. Using reference TRBV7-9 and TRBJ2-3 for the parts outside the CDR3, the full variable domain is DTGVSQNPRHKITKRGQNVTFRCDPISEHNRLYWYRQTLGQGPEFLTYFQNEAQLEKSRLLSDRFSAERPKGSFSTLEIQRTEQGDSAMYLCASSEALAGRTDTQYFGPGTRLTVL.

The chain links TRBV7-9 to TRBJ2-1; D is perhaps TRBD2 (6 bases). Germline-derived CDR1 and CDR2 are SEHNR and FQNEAQ (reference sequence). CDR3 length: 15 residues. The V end lost 7 bases, the J end lost 0 bases, and 13 bases lay between the germline ends. CDR3 bases: TGTGCCAGCACCCTCCGGGGGAGCTCCTACAATGAGCAGTTCTTC. Translating it yields CASTLRGSSYNEQFF.

This clone was detected once. CDR3 bases: TGTGCCAGCTTCAGGGGGGCGACGAACACTGAAGCTTTCTTT. It codes for CASFRGATNTEAFF. The gene calls are TRBV18 and TRBJ1-1; 7 bases are a match to TRBD1. Germline CDR1 is KGHSH and CDR2 is LQKENI. The CDR3 is 14 amino acids. The V gene end was trimmed by 7 bases and the J gene end by 1 base; junction bases not matched to a gene: 6.

CDR3 in amino acids: CAWSAGLAGVQQYF. CDR3 bases: TGTGCCTGGAGTGCGGGACTAGCGGGAGTACAGCAGTACTTC. The chain has TRBV30 and TRBJ2-7; 14 nucleotides line up with TRBD2. V was clipped by 1 base and J by 8 bases; unmatched bases: 4. Germline V gene lookup returns CDR1 GTSNPN and CDR2 SVGIG (reference sequence). The length of the CDR3 is 14 residues. The complete variable domain, with remaining parts taken from reference TRBV30 and TRBJ2-7, reads SQTIHQWPATLVQPVGSPLSLECTVEGTSNPNLYWYRQAAGRGLQLLFYSVGIGQISSEVPQNLSASRPQDRQFILSSKKLLLSDSGFYLCAWSAGLAGVQQYFGPGTRLTVT.

This sequence joins TRBV7-8 and TRBJ1-3, with D tentatively TRBD1 (5 bases). This CDR3 is 14 amino acids long. The V and J ends lost 4 bases and 4 bases respectively, with 11 bases between them. Germline V gene sequence: CDR1 SGHVS, CDR2 FQNEAQ. The CDR3 DNA reads as TGTGCCAGCAGCTCCAGGCGGGGGGGAAACACCATATATTTT. Encoded protein: CASSSRRGGNTIYF.

V usage is TRBV25-1 and J usage is TRBJ1-4, with D tentatively TRBD1 (6 bases). Germline loops: CDR1 MGHDK, CDR2 SYGVNS. The CDR3 is 12 residues long. V dropped 7 bases and J dropped 11 bases, with 14 bases sitting between them. CDR3 DNA: TGTGCCAGCACCGACAGGTTAGACAAACTGTTTTTT. This encodes CASTDRLDKLFF.

The chain is built from TRBV9 and TRBJ2-1, with TRBD2 matching over 11 bases. There are 15 residues in the CDR3. With 6 bases clipped from V and 3 bases from J, the junction kept 5 bases outside the gene matches. The V gene's germline CDR1 is SGDLS and CDR2 YYNGEE. The CDR3 DNA is TGTGCCAGCAACGCCGGGACTAGCGGCTACAATGAGCAGTTCTTC. Translating it yields CASNAGTSGYNEQFF.

The gene calls are TRBV27 and TRBJ1-2; 7 bases are shared with TRBD1. CDR1 and CDR2 (germline): MNHEY, SMNVEV (reference sequence). The trim removed 7 bases at V and 0 bases at J, leaving 8 bases unmatched. The CDR3 contains 15 residues. The CDR3 protein is CASTSPGQPNYGYTF. DNA of the CDR3: TGTGCCAGCACCTCCCCGGGACAGCCTAACTATGGCTACACCTTC.

The chain employs TRBV5-1 and TRBJ1-2; D ambiguous. V was clipped by 0 bases and J by 1 base, with 7 bases between them. Looked up from germline, CDR1 is SGHRS and CDR2 is YFSETQ. The CDR3 is 14 residues long. The CDR3 DNA is TGCGCCAGCAGCTTGGCCAACGGTAACTATGGCTACACCTTC. Translating gives CASSLANGNYGYTF.

CDR3 bases: TGCGCCAGCAGCTTGAGACGGGAGGGCTTCGGTCAGGTTGGCACAGATACGCAGTATTTT. Its protein product is CASSLRREGFGQVGTDTQYF. This chain joins TRBV5-1 and TRBJ2-3, with 8 bases fitting TRBD2. Germline CDR1 reads SGHRS; CDR2 reads YFSETQ. Trimming at V came to 1 base and at J to 1 base, leaving 17 bases not matched to a gene. The CDR3 runs to 20 residues.

The chain couples TRBV3-1 (or the pseudogene TRBV3-2) to TRBJ1-1; possible D gene TRBD1, 6 bases. V gave up 4 bases and J gave up 0 bases, with 18 bases separating them. Germline V gene data show CDR1 as LGHDT and CDR2 as YNNKEL (reference sequence). This CDR3 is 17 amino acids long. The CDR3 region is CASSPTRTVDMNTEAFF. The CDR3 DNA sequence: TGTGCCAGCAGCCCCACTAGGACAGTAGATATGAACACTGAAGCTTTCTTT.

This chain connects TRBV19 to TRBJ2-7, with D hard to call. V lost 4 bases to trimming and J lost 3 bases, with 10 bases between them. This CDR3 spans 13 amino acids. Germline V gives CDR1 LNHDA, CDR2 SQIVND (reference sequence). In DNA, the CDR3 is TGTGCCAGTAGTAGTACAGATTACTACGAGCAGTACTTC. Encoded protein: CASSSTDYYEQYF.

The J gene is TRBJ1-6, the V gene TRBV21-1; the table's D call, TRBD1, has no DNA check behind it. TRBV21-1 is annotated as a pseudogene. The CDR3 consists of 16 residues. CDR3 loop: CASSMRHGSNNSPLHF. The CDR3 coding sequence is TGTGCCAGCAGCATGAGACACGGATCAAATAATTCACCCCTCCACTTT.

The genes are TRBV18 and TRBJ2-3; no clear D gene. The CDR3 has 12 residues. Germline V lookup: CDR1 KGHSH, CDR2 LQKENI. The V gene lost 6 bases and the J gene lost 3 bases, with 7 bases spanning the gap. Here the CDR3 DNA reads TGTGCCAGCTCCCCAGCGACAGATACGCAGTATTTT. Translating it yields CASSPATDTQYF.

The chain carries TRBV3-1 (or the pseudogene TRBV3-2) and TRBJ2-3; no reliable D call. Germline-derived CDR1 and CDR2 are LGHDT and YNNKEL (reference sequence). Trimming stripped 2 bases from V and 6 bases from J, with 6 bases between. The CDR3 consists of 12 residues. The DNA of the CDR3 is TGTGCCAGCAGCCAAACAGAGGATACGCAGTATTTT. Protein sequence: CASSQTEDTQYF.

V usage is TRBV6-1 and J usage is TRBJ1-2; weak D call: TRBD1 (6 bases). Germline loops: CDR1 MNHNS, CDR2 SASEGT. Trimming stripped 4 bases from V and 0 bases from J, with 18 bases between. The CDR3 sequence is 17 residues long. CDR3 nucleotide sequence: TGTGCCAGCAGTGTACTTGGTGGGGACAACGCTAACTATGGCTACACCTTC. This codes for CASSVLGGDNANYGYTF.

This clone was seen once. The chain combines TRBV15 with TRBJ2-2; no firm D call. Germline lookup yields CDR1 LNHNV and CDR2 YYDKDF (reference sequence). This CDR3 is built from 13 residues. Trimming removed 0 bases at V and 6 bases at J, with 5 bases between. CDR3 loop: CATSRDFAGELFF. The CDR3 nucleotides are TGTGCCACCAGCAGAGATTTCGCCGGGGAGCTGTTTTTT.

The genes are TRBV7-2 and TRBJ2-5; TRBD1 matches 7 bases. The V and J ends lost 5 bases and 5 bases, in that order; junction bases with no gene match: 8. Germline CDR1 SGHTA, CDR2 FQGNSA. CDR3 length: 14 amino acids. Here the CDR3 DNA reads TGTGCCAGCAGCCCGATCACAGGGGCCGAGACCCAGTACTTC. Translated, it gives CASSPITGAETQYF.

This chain joins TRBV2 and TRBJ1-2, with D possibly TRBD1 on 5 matching bases. Trimming left V 4 bases short and J 4 bases short, with 10 bases between. The CDR3 is 13 residues long. Germline CDR1 is SNHLY and CDR2 is FYNNEI. The CDR3 loop is CASSVEQVYGYTF. The CDR3 DNA reads as TGTGCCAGCAGTGTAGAACAGGTCTATGGCTACACCTTC.

This chain joins TRBV30 and TRBJ2-7; TRBD2 might be the D (6 bases). There are 14 residues in the CDR3. The V gene lost 2 bases and the J gene lost 5 bases, with 16 bases spanning the gap. Germline loops: CDR1 GTSNPN, CDR2 SVGIG (reference sequence). The CDR3 is CAWSPGGGGDEQYF. The CDR3 DNA is TGTGCCTGGAGTCCTGGGGGAGGTGGCGACGAGCAGTACTTC.